The TCR beta chain described here comes from a study of T cell responses to AZD1222 COVID-19 vaccine. Findings and caveats of the study: A mostly white British donor set with more females was recruited, and clonal diversity was possibly underestimated. No repertoire was sampled before or during the peak T cell response, only after it. Seropositive AZD1222 recipients at baseline numbered only five or six.

Points on this clone: Its antigen remains unknown.

The V gene's germline CDR1 is MRHNA and CDR2 SNTAGT. The CDR3 totals 12 residues. V shed 4 bases and J shed 6 bases, with 6 bases lying between them. TCRdb's copy holds only in-frame clones and misses some; the assay was immunoSEQ multiplex PCR. The sample has around 78,000 clones, roughly nine tenths seen once; the top ten hold 24%. The gene calls are TRBV6-4 and TRBJ2-2; possibly TRBD1 or TRBD2 for D (5 bases each). The source was peripheral blood, collected on day 0 of AZD1222 vaccination. This clonotype originated in an adult in good health. CDR3 sequence (DNA): TGTGCCAGCAGTGTGGGGGCCGGGGAGCTGTTTTTT. It yields the protein CASSVGAGELFF.